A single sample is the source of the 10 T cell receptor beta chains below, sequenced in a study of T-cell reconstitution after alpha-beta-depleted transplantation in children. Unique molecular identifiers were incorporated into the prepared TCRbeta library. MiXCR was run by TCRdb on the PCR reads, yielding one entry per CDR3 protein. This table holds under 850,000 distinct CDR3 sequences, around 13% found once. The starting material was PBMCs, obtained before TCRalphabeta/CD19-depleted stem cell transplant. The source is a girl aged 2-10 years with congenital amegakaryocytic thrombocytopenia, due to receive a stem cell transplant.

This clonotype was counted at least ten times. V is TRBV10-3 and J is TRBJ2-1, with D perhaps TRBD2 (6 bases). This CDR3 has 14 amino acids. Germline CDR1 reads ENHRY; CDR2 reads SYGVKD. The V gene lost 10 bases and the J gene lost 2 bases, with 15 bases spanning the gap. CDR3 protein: CATWDSATYNEQFF. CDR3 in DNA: TGTGCCACTTGGGACTCTGCAACCTACAATGAGCAGTTCTTC.

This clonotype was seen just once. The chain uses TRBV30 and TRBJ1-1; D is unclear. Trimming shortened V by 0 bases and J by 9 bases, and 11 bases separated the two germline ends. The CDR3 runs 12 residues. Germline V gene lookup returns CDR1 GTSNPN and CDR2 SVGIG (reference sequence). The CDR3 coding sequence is TGTGCCTGGAGTGTCGCATCCGCTCAAGCTTTCTTT. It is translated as CAWSVASAQAFF.

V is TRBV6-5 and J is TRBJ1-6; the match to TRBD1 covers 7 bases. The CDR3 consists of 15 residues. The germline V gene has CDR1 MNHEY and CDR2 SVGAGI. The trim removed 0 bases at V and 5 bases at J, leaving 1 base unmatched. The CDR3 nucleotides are TGTGCCAGCAGTTACTCTGGACAGGATAATTCACCCCTCCACTTT. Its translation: CASSYSGQDNSPLHF.

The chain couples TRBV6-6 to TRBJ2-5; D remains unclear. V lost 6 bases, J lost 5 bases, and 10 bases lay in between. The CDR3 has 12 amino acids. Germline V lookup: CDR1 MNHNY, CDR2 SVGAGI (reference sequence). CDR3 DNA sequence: TGTGCCAGCAGGAGGTTTTCGGAGACCCAGTACTTC. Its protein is CASRRFSETQYF.

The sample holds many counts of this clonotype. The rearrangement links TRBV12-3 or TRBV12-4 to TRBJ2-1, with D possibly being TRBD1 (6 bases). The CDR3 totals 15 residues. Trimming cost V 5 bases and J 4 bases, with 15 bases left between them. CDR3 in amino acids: CASSPLDSLYNEQFF. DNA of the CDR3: TGTGCCAGCAGTCCCCTGGACAGCCTATACAATGAGCAGTTCTTC.

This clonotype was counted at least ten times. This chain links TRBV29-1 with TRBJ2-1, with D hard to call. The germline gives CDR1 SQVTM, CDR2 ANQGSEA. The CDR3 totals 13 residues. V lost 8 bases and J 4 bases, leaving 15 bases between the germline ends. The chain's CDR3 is CSLWIVAYNEQFF. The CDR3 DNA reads TGCAGCTTATGGATCGTGGCGTACAATGAGCAGTTCTTC.

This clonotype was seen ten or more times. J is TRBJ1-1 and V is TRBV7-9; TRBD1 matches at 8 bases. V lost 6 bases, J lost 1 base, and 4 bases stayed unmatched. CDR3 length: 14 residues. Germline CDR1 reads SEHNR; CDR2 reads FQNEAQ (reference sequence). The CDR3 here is CASRHGTGNTEAFF. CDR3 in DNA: TGTGCCAGCAGACACGGGACAGGGAACACTGAAGCTTTCTTT.

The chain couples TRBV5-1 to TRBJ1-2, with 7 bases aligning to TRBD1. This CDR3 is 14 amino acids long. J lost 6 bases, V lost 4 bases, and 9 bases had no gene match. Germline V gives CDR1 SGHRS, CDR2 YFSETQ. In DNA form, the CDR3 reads TGCGCCAGCAGCACACAGGGACAGCCCCATGGCTACACCTTC. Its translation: CASSTQGQPHGYTF. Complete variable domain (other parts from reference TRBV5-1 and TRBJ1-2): KAGVTQTPRYLIKTRGQQVTLSCSPISGHRSVSWYQQTPGQGLQFLFEYFSETQRNKGNFPGRFSGRQFSNSRSEMNVSTLELGDSALYLCASSTQGQPHGYTFGSGTRLTVV.

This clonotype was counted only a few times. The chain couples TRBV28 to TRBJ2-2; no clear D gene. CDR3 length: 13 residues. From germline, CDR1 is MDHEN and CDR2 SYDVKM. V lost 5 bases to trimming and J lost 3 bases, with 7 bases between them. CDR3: CASSRVDTGELFF. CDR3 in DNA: TGTGCCAGCAGTAGGGTGGACACCGGGGAGCTGTTTTTT.

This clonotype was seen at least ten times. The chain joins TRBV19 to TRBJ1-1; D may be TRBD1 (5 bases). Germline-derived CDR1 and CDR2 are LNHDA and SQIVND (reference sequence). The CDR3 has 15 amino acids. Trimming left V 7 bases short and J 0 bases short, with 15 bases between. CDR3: CASKPQTGLNTEAFF. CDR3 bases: TGTGCCAGTAAACCCCAAACGGGGCTGAACACTGAAGCTTTCTTT. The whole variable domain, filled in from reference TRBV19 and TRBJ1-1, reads DGGITQSPKYLFRKEGQNVTLSCEQNLNHDAMYWYRQDPGQGLRLIYYSQIVNDFQKGDIAEGYSVSREKKESFPLTVTSAQKNPTAFYLCASKPQTGLNTEAFFGQGTRLTVV.